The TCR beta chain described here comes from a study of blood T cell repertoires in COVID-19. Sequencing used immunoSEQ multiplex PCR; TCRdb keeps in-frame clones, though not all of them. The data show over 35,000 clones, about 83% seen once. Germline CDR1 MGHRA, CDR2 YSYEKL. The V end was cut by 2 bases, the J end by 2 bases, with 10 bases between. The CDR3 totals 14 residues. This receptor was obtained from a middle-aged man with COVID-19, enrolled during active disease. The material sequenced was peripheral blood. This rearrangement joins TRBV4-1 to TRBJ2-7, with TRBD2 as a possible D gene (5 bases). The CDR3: CASSQPEGPYEQYF. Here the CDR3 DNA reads TGCGCCAGCAGCCAACCAGAGGGCCCCTACGAGCAGTACTTC.